A selection of T cell receptor beta chains follows, all from one sample in a study of regulatory T cells in long-lasting Graves disease. TCRdb re-called the multiplex PCR reads through MiXCR, storing one row per CDR3 protein. This table holds about half a million distinct CDR3 sequences, about 11% found once. The same data also contributed to another study, on T cells in Graves' hyperthyroidism and ophthalmopathy.

The sample in question was peripheral blood mononuclear cells (PBMCs), obtained at new diagnosis, from a patient treated with antithyroid drugs. All receptors come from a woman younger than 45 with Graves disease. CDR3s include the opening cysteine and the closing phenylalanine or tryptophan. A D gene is named only where the DNA matches it firmly. A clone size is listed for some rows: how often the clone was seen (once, few, many), or a class if it is expanded.

many | TRBJ2-7 | TRBV7-9 | TRBD2 | CASSLLAGVFYEQYF | TGTGCCAGCAGCTTGCTAGCGGGAGTCTTCTACGAGCAGTACTTC
. | TRBJ2-1 | TRBV10-2 | TRBD2 | CASSQRSMTSGGTSSYNEQFF | TGCGCCAGCAGCCAAAGATCGATGACTAGCGGGGGAACGAGCTCCTACAATGAGCAGTTCTTC
once | TRBJ1-2 | TRBV18 | . | CASSPTSTARNYGYTF | TGTGCCAGCTCACCAACTTCTACAGCTAGGAACTATGGCTACACCTTC
many | TRBJ2-5 | TRBV2 | . | CATKSEAVETQYF | TGTGCCACCAAATCCGAGGCCGTAGAGACCCAGTACTTC
many | TRBJ1-2 | TRBV20-1 | . | CSARLSRNYGYTF | TGCAGTGCTAGATTGAGCCGTAACTATGGCTACACCTTC
many | TRBJ2-1 | TRBV27 | . | CASSPRVSNEQFF | TGTGCCAGCAGTCCTCGGGTGTCGAATGAGCAGTTCTTC
. | TRBJ2-5 | TRBV29-1 | . | CSVQGSQETQYF | TGCAGCGTCCAGGGGTCCCAAGAGACCCAGTACTTC
many | TRBJ2-3 | TRBV3-1 | TRBD2 | CASSQDRGGRRGLPTDTQYF | TGTGCCAGCAGCCAAGATCGGGGGGGGAGGCGGGGCCTACCCACAGATACGCAGTATTTT
many | TRBJ2-7 | TRBV2 | . | CASSVEGTLEQYF | TGTGCCAGCAGTGTCGAGGGCACCCTCGAGCAGTACTTC
many | TRBJ2-1 | TRBV5-4 | TRBD2 | CASQIAGRSYEQFF | TGTGCCAGTCAAATAGCGGGAAGGAGCTATGAGCAGTTCTTC
many | TRBJ2-3 | TRBV12-3/TRBV12-4 | . | CASSSNRGGDTQYF | TGTGCCAGCAGTTCAAACAGGGGGGGGGATACGCAGTATTTT
many | TRBJ1-1 | TRBV13 | . | CASSLTDRSSMNTEAFF | TGTGCCAGCAGCTTAACCGATAGATCTTCGATGAACACTGAAGCTTTCTTT
many | TRBJ1-1 | TRBV12-3/TRBV12-4 | TRBD1 | CASSHTDRRNTEAFF | TGTGCCAGCAGTCATACGGACAGGCGGAACACTGAAGCTTTCTTT
many | TRBJ2-1 | TRBV11-2 | TRBD2 | CASSSPHLLAGVESEQFF | TGTGCCAGCAGCTCGCCTCACCTACTAGCGGGAGTGGAGAGTGAGCAGTTCTTC
few | TRBJ2-1 | TRBV19 | . | CASTPWGATRGQFF | TGTGCCAGTACCCCGTGGGGCGCTACACGTGGGCAGTTCTTC
many | TRBJ2-7 | TRBV28 | TRBD1 | CASSLRQGTYEQYF | TGTGCCAGCAGTTTGAGACAGGGAACCTACGAACAGTACTTC